Listed below are T cell receptor beta chains from one sample, sequenced in a study of cytomegalovirus exposure and HLA in healthy donors. Clones were read by immunoSEQ multiplex PCR, and TCRdb kept only the in-frame ones, dropping some. The sample holds 200,000 or so clones; approximately 80% are singletons and the top ten take around 3.9%. Sequencing input: PBMCs. These receptors came from a male donor in good health and CMV-seronegative. Each CDR3 is given with its conserved first and last residue. The D gene is left open where the match is weak. Rows may omit the clone size; those that give it use once, few, many or a size class.

d_call	clone_size	v_call	j_call	cdr3_aa	cdr3_nt
.	.	TRBV27	TRBJ2-4	CASSFQVGPPKNIQYF	TGTGCCAGCAGTTTCCAGGTTGGCCCTCCCAAAAACATTCAGTACTTC
TRBD2	.	TRBV6-6	TRBJ2-7	CASTLPTSGSLREQYF	TGTGCCAGCACCCTACCCACTAGCGGGAGTCTAAGGGAGCAGTACTTC
.	.	TRBV2	TRBJ2-5	CASDPGSYQETQYF	TGTGCCAGCGACCCAGGCAGCTACCAAGAGACCCAGTACTTC
.	once	TRBV19	TRBJ1-5	CASVNNSNQPQHF	TGTGCCAGCGTAAATAATAGCAATCAGCCCCAGCATTTT
TRBD2	.	TRBV11-2	TRBJ2-7	CASSLLAGAYEQYF	TGTGCCAGCAGCCTGCTGGCGGGAGCCTACGAGCAGTACTTC
TRBD2	.	TRBV7-2	TRBJ2-1	CASSLASGRFGNEQFF	TGTGCCAGCAGCTTAGCTAGCGGGAGGTTCGGAAATGAGCAGTTCTTC
TRBD2	.	TRBV27	TRBJ2-7	CASSLAGSGSVGSYEQYF	TGTGCCAGCAGTTTAGCGGGTAGCGGGAGTGTTGGTTCCTACGAGCAGTACTTC
.	.	TRBV20-1	TRBJ2-7	CSAPAPYEQYF	TGCAGTGCCCCTGCCCCCTACGAGCAGTACTTC
TRBD2	once	TRBV19	TRBJ2-7	CASSWGGAASYEQYF	TGTGCCAGTAGTTGGGGAGGGGCAGCCTCCTACGAGCAGTACTTC
.	.	TRBV9	TRBJ2-7	CASSVGHLYEQYF	TGTGCCAGCAGCGTGGGACATCTCTACGAGCAGTACTTC
.	few	TRBV28	TRBJ1-5	CASSPGHLNQPQHF	TGTGCCAGCAGTCCGGGACACCTCAATCAGCCCCAGCATTTT
TRBD2	.	TRBV5-4	TRBJ2-3	CASSLDLAGGLKDTQYF	TGTGCCAGCAGCTTGGATCTAGCGGGAGGGCTGAAAGATACGCAGTATTTT
TRBD2	once	TRBV5-1	TRBJ2-3	CASSLFGGRMADTQYF	TGCGCCAGCAGCTTGTTCGGCGGGAGAATGGCAGATACGCAGTATTTT
TRBD1	once	TRBV28	TRBJ2-1	CASSLWQGAGNEQFF	TGTGCCAGCAGTTTATGGCAGGGGGCGGGGAATGAGCAGTTCTTC
.	few	TRBV2	TRBJ2-2	CASRSRTGPNTGELFF	TGTGCCAGCAGGTCCCGAACAGGGCCGAACACCGGGGAGCTGTTTTTT
TRBD1	.	TRBV15	TRBJ2-5	CATSRGQGQGETQYF	TGTGCCACCAGCAGGGGACAGGGCCAAGGAGAGACCCAGTACTTC
TRBD2	.	TRBV5-4	TRBJ2-7	CASSLFGSGRAYEQYF	TGTGCCAGCAGCTTGTTCGGTAGCGGGAGGGCCTACGAGCAGTACTTC
.	.	TRBV7-9	TRBJ2-7	CASSPARGGFYEQYF	TGTGCCAGCAGCCCAGCTCGAGGAGGTTTCTACGAGCAGTACTTC
.	.	TRBV27	TRBJ2-3	CASSLEQPADTQYF	TGTGCCAGCAGTTTGGAACAGCCCGCAGATACGCAGTATTTT
.	.	TRBV7-8	TRBJ2-2	CASSVKLNTGELFF	TGTGCCAGCAGCGTGAAGCTGAACACCGGGGAGCTGTTTTTT
.	.	TRBV10-3	TRBJ1-1	CAISDSGVGTEAFF	TGTGCCATCAGTGATTCGGGGGTGGGGACTGAAGCTTTCTTT
.	.	TRBV28	TRBJ2-6	CASSLSGGANVLTF	TGTGCCAGCAGTTTATCGGGTGGGGCCAACGTCCTGACTTTC
TRBD1	once	TRBV5-5	TRBJ1-4	CASSPFKSDRERNEKLFF	TGTGCCAGCAGCCCATTTAAATCCGACAGGGAGAGAAATGAAAAACTGTTTTTT
.	.	TRBV19	TRBJ2-3	CASSAARDTQYF	TGTGCCAGTAGTGCTGCCCGGGATACGCAGTATTTT
TRBD2	few	TRBV28	TRBJ2-1	CASSRLAGGGNEQFF	TGTGCCAGCAGTAGACTAGCGGGAGGGGGCAATGAGCAGTTCTTC
.	.	TRBV11-2	TRBJ2-1	CASSLDSWLAPYNEQFF	TGTGCCAGCAGCTTAGATTCCTGGCTAGCCCCTTACAATGAGCAGTTCTTC
TRBD1	.	TRBV27	TRBJ1-2	CASSHSTGSYGYTF	TGTGCCAGCAGTCACTCGACAGGGAGCTATGGCTACACCTTC
.	.	TRBV28	TRBJ2-3	CASSYPNTDTQYF	TGTGCCAGCAGTTACCCTAACACAGATACGCAGTATTTT
.	.	TRBV5-1	TRBJ2-1	CASSSGVGSYNEQFF	TGCGCCAGCAGCTCGGGGGTCGGGTCCTACAATGAGCAGTTCTTC
TRBD1	.	TRBV29-1	TRBJ2-3	CSALGGQLTGRDTQYF	TGCAGCGCCCTAGGTGGTCAATTGACAGGGAGAGATACGCAGTATTTT
.	.	TRBV2	TRBJ2-7	CASSALNEQYF	TGTGCCAGCAGTGCTCTAAACGAGCAGTACTTC
.	.	TRBV11-2	TRBJ2-2	CASSFGGRRSTGELFF	TGTGCCAGCAGCTTCGGGGGGCGGCGTAGTACCGGGGAGCTGTTTTTT
TRBD1	.	TRBV28	TRBJ1-2	CASSSPRTGAYGYTF	TGTGCCAGCAGTTCACCTCGGACAGGAGCCTATGGCTACACCTTC
.	few	TRBV6-5	TRBJ1-1	CASSFPGQNTEAFF	TGTGCCAGCAGTTTCCCGGGTCAGAACACTGAAGCTTTCTTT
.	.	TRBV7-9	TRBJ2-1	CASSLLSPSSYNEQFF	TGTGCCAGCAGCTTATTGTCCCCGAGCTCCTACAATGAGCAGTTCTTC
.	few	TRBV29-1	TRBJ2-7	CSGASSYEQYF	TGCAGCGGGGCCAGCTCCTACGAGCAGTACTTC
.	few	TRBV1	TRBJ2-2	CTSSQLAGGDTGELFF	TGCACCAGCAGCCAACTAGCGGGAGGAGACACCGGGGAGCTGTTTTTT
TRBD2	.	TRBV5-1	TRBJ2-5	CASTSLGGEETQYF	TGCGCCAGCACCTCCCTGGGGGGGGAAGAGACCCAGTACTTC
TRBD1	.	TRBV14	TRBJ1-2	CASSQFRDRALYGYTF	TGTGCCAGCAGCCAGTTCCGGGACAGAGCTTTGTATGGCTACACCTTC
.	.	TRBV2	TRBJ2-7	CASTRDYEQYF	TGTGCCAGCACTCGGGACTACGAGCAGTACTTC
.	.	TRBV5-4	TRBJ2-2	CASSLNTGRSGELFF	TGTGCCAGCAGCTTGAACACAGGACGATCCGGGGAGCTGTTTTTT
TRBD2	.	TRBV9	TRBJ2-3	CASSQGLAGAKDTQYF	TGTGCCAGCAGCCAAGGACTAGCGGGAGCCAAAGATACGCAGTATTTT
.	.	TRBV2	TRBJ2-7	CASSGQPLGEQYF	TGTGCCAGCAGTGGACAGCCCCTGGGCGAGCAGTACTTC
TRBD2	few	TRBV10-3	TRBJ2-3	CAISASGSLSTDTQYF	TGTGCCATCAGTGCTAGCGGGAGCTTAAGCACAGATACGCAGTATTTT
TRBD2	.	TRBV18	TRBJ2-7	CASSPLAASYEQYF	TGTGCCAGCTCACCCCTAGCGGCCTCCTACGAGCAGTACTTC
TRBD1	.	TRBV7-9	TRBJ1-2	CASSFGQGNNYGYTF	TGTGCCAGCAGCTTTGGACAGGGTAATAACTATGGCTACACCTTC
TRBD2	.	TRBV7-8	TRBJ2-5	CASSNSGGETQYF	TGTGCCAGCAGCAATAGCGGGGGGGAGACCCAGTACTTC
TRBD1	.	TRBV2	TRBJ2-3	CASSGRTGATDTQYF	TGTGCCAGCAGTGGTCGGACAGGGGCCACAGATACGCAGTATTTT
.	.	TRBV14	TRBJ2-4	CASSQQRDIQYF	TGTGCCAGCAGCCAACAGCGGGACATTCAGTACTTC
TRBD1	.	TRBV13	TRBJ2-7	CASSLARPGRGIGEQYF	TGTGCCAGCAGCTTAGCTCGCCCGGGCAGGGGGATAGGGGAGCAGTACTTC
.	few	TRBV7-2	TRBJ2-1	CASSRTVGQPSSYNEQFF	TGTGCCAGCAGTAGAACAGTTGGGCAACCAAGCTCCTACAATGAGCAGTTCTTC
.	.	TRBV19	TRBJ1-5	CASSPFDGGNQPQHF	TGTGCCAGTAGTCCCTTTGACGGGGGCAATCAGCCCCAGCATTTT